This T cell receptor beta chain comes out of a study of blood T cell repertoires in COVID-19. Study summary: PBMCs, B-cell-depleted T cells, or T cells were the source of the cDNA or gDNA that made up the material.

Original analysis: Amplification of reference gene primers was used by the study to estimate nucleated cell counts. Produced via immunoSEQ multiplex PCR; TCRdb's table is partial and in-frame only. Clonal size and the V and J genes are those of that table, whereas D and trimming came from the DNA. The data contain approximately 250,000 clones, approximately 88% of them seen just once; the ten biggest clones take up roughly 1.2%. V shed 5 bases, J shed 4 bases, and the junction held 7 bases outside the gene matches. Germline CDR1 GTSNPN, CDR2 SVGIG (reference sequence). CDR3 size: 14 residues. The sequencing sample was made of PBMCs or T cells enriched from blood (not recorded which). The clonotype originates from a woman aged 40 to 55 with acute COVID-19. The chain recombines TRBV30 with TRBJ1-5, with 8 bases matching TRBD1. The CDR3 loop is CAWGEDRGNQPQHF. The CDR3 DNA reads as TGTGCCTGGGGGGAAGACAGGGGTAATCAGCCCCAGCATTTT.